These 21 T cell receptor beta chains share one sample of origin, sequenced in a study of cytomegalovirus exposure and HLA in healthy donors (dated by TCRdb to the late 2010s). Libraries were built with the immunoSEQ multiplex PCR assay. For the multiplex PCR, a mixture combining 60 forward primers for TCR Vbeta segments and 13 reverse primers for TCR Jbeta segments was used. In TCRdb, the immuneACCESS table is reduced to in-frame sequences with V and J assigned. These tables do not hold every clone; where another copy was compared, an unresolved V gene accounts for under half, and the others remain unexplained. Counted in this sample were 130,000 or so clones; roughly 70% of them appeared once. More than 6% of the sample is in the top ten clones. The sequencing sample was made of PBMCs. The receptors come from a man aged 35-49 years in good health and CMV-seropositive.

CDR3 nucleotide sequence: TGTGCCAGCCTCCCGGACAGCCAGTTTGGCTACACCTTC. It is translated as CASLPDSQFGYTF. J is TRBJ1-2 and V is TRBV28; maybe TRBD1 (6 bases). The CDR3 contains 13 residues. Trimming took off 8 bases at V and 7 bases at J, with 17 bases between the two ends. CDR1 and CDR2 (germline): MDHEN, SYDVKM.

The chain links TRBV28 to TRBJ2-1; 7 bases agree with TRBD2. The CDR3 contains 14 residues. V was clipped by 6 bases and J by 3 bases; unmatched bases: 5. Germline V lookup: CDR1 MDHEN, CDR2 SYDVKM. CDR3 sequence (DNA): TGTGCCAGCAGGGTGACTAGCAGCTACAATGAGCAGTTCTTC. Residues: CASRVTSSYNEQFF.

This chain's CDR3 is CASSPDTRLAGGSNNEQFF. DNA of the CDR3: TGTGCCAGCAGCCCCGATACCAGACTAGCGGGGGGGAGTAATAATGAGCAGTTCTTC. V is TRBV7-8 and J is TRBJ2-1, with TRBD2 matching 14 bases. Germline V lookup: CDR1 SGHVS, CDR2 FQNEAQ. The trim removed 5 bases at V and 7 bases at J, leaving 16 bases unmatched. This CDR3 is built from 19 residues.

This clone has just a few counts. The chain joins TRBV2 to TRBJ1-2; 7 bases line up with TRBD1. Germline loops: CDR1 SNHLY, CDR2 FYNNEI. CDR3 length: 15 amino acids. The V segment lost 5 bases and the J segment 5 bases; nucleotides outside the gene matches: 11. DNA for the CDR3: TGTGCCAGCAGTCAACAGGGGATTCAGCGGTATGGCTACACCTTC. Encoded protein: CASSQQGIQRYGYTF.

The chain couples TRBV21-1 to TRBJ1-5; the table's TRBD1 call for D was not verified on the DNA. TRBV21-1 is a known pseudogene. The CDR3 sequence is 15 residues long. CDR3 DNA sequence: TGTGCCAGCAGTTCAAAGGGGCTTAGGAATCAGCCCCAGCATTTT. The encoded protein is CASSSKGLRNQPQHF.

This clone was seen a handful of times. The chain joins TRBV4-1 to TRBJ2-7; tentatively, D is TRBD2 (6 bases). The CDR3 runs 15 residues. The V end lost 1 base, the J end lost 5 bases, and 15 bases lay between the germline ends. Per germline, CDR1 MGHRA and CDR2 YSYEKL. CDR3 sequence (DNA): TGCGCCAGCAGCCAAGGACCGAGGGGCGGGGACGAGCAGTACTTC. Its protein product is CASSQGPRGGDEQYF.

The CDR3 DNA sequence: TGCGCCAGCAGCTTGGACAGGGGGCGCGAGCAGTACTTC. Protein: CASSLDRGREQYF. The V gene is TRBV5-1, the J gene TRBJ2-7; 9 bases match TRBD1. Unmatched junction bases numbered 1, after V lost 0 bases and J lost 6 bases. This CDR3 comprises 13 residues. CDR1 and CDR2 from the germline V gene are SGHRS and YFSETQ.

This sequence joins TRBV18 and TRBJ1-6; 10 bases match TRBD1. Trimming cost V 2 bases and J 5 bases; bases outside gene matches: 6. This CDR3 is 17 amino acids long. The germline V gene has CDR1 KGHSH and CDR2 LQKENI. CDR3 sequence reads: CASSPRDRGSDNSPLHF. The CDR3 DNA reads as TGTGCCAGCTCACCAAGGGACAGGGGAAGCGATAATTCACCCCTCCACTTT.

The V call is TRBV7-8, the J call TRBJ2-2; 7 bases agree with TRBD2. With V trimmed by 5 bases and J by 2 bases, 8 bases remained unmatched. The CDR3 contains 16 residues. Germline lookup yields CDR1 SGHVS and CDR2 FQNEAQ. The CDR3 nucleotides are TGTGCCAGCAGCGTAAGACTAGCATTCAACACCGGGGAGCTGTTTTTT. It codes for CASSVRLAFNTGELFF.

This rearrangement joins TRBV27 to TRBJ2-5; 7 nucleotides align to TRBD2. The J segment lost 5 bases and the V segment lost 6 bases, leaving 6 bases of the junction unmatched. There are 13 residues in the CDR3. CDR1 and CDR2 (germline): MNHEY, SMNVEV (reference sequence). The CDR3 loop is CASRLAGGETQYF. The DNA for the CDR3 is TGTGCCAGCAGACTCGCCGGGGGGGAGACCCAGTACTTC.

The chain combines TRBV5-6 with TRBJ2-3; 11 nucleotides line up with TRBD2. The CDR3 spans 18 residues. Losses at the gene ends were 0 bases for V and 0 bases for J; bases not matched to a gene: 6. Germline CDR1 is SGHDT and CDR2 is YYEEEE. DNA for the CDR3: TGTGCCAGCAGCTTGGCTCTAGCGGGGGGCAAAAGCACAGATACGCAGTATTTT. Its protein product is CASSLALAGGKSTDTQYF. The complete variable domain, with remaining parts taken from reference TRBV5-6 and TRBJ2-3, reads DAGVTQSPTHLIKTRGQQVTLRCSPKSGHDTVSWYQQALGQGPQFIFQYYEEEERQRGNFPDRFSGHQFPNYSSELNVNALLLGDSALYLCASSLALAGGKSTDTQYFGPGTRLTVL.

V usage is TRBV19 and J usage is TRBJ1-4; 8 bases line up with TRBD1. Germline CDR1 reads LNHDA; CDR2 reads SQIVND (reference sequence). The trim removed 10 bases at V and 8 bases at J, leaving 9 bases unmatched. CDR3 length equals 13 residues. CDR3 nucleotide sequence: TGTGCCACCGGACAGGGAGTAAGGGAAAAACTGTTTTTT. Translation gives CATGQGVREKLFF. The variable domain in full, with the rest retrieved from reference TRBV19 and TRBJ1-4, is DGGITQSPKYLFRKEGQNVTLSCEQNLNHDAMYWYRQDPGQGLRLIYYSQIVNDFQKGDIAEGYSVSREKKESFPLTVTSAQKNPTAFYLCATGQGVREKLFFGSGTQLSVL.

CDR3 loop: CASSYDRVSTEAFF. DNA of the CDR3: TGTGCCAGCAGCTACGACAGGGTGAGCACTGAAGCTTTCTTT. J is TRBJ1-1 and V is TRBV7-2; TRBD1 matches 7 bases. This CDR3 spans 14 amino acids. V was pared by 4 bases and J by 4 bases, with 6 bases of the junction left unmatched. Germline V lookup: CDR1 SGHTA, CDR2 FQGNSA.

The gene calls are TRBV18 and TRBJ2-5, with TRBD1 matching over 10 bases. The CDR3 has 16 residues. Germline V CDR1 and CDR2: KGHSH, LQKENI. V was clipped by 4 bases and J by 5 bases; unmatched bases: 10. CDR3 nucleotides: TGTGCCAGCTCACGAGACTTAGGGGACAGGGGTGAGACCCAGTACTTC. As protein: CASSRDLGDRGETQYF. Complete variable domain (other parts from reference TRBV18 and TRBJ2-5): NAGVMQNPRHLVRRRGQEARLRCSPMKGHSHVYWYRQLPEEGLKFMVYLQKENIIDESGMPKERFSAEFPKEGPSILRIQQVVRGDSAAYFCASSRDLGDRGETQYFGPGTRLLVL.

This clone was observed once. The chain links TRBV7-9 to TRBJ2-3; D possibly corresponds to TRBD1 (6 bases). This CDR3 comprises 12 residues. Germline V gene data show CDR1 as SEHNR and CDR2 as FQNEAQ (reference sequence). With 5 bases removed from V and 7 bases from J, the gap between germline ends came to 10 bases. Here the CDR3 reads CASSSRGNTQYF. The CDR3 DNA follows: TGTGCCAGCAGCAGTAGGGGGAATACGCAGTATTTT.

The rearrangement joins TRBV5-1 to TRBJ2-7; D call uncertain. Germline V CDR1 and CDR2: SGHRS, YFSETQ. The CDR3 sequence is 14 residues long. V was clipped by 0 bases and J by 6 bases, with 13 bases between them. The CDR3 DNA reads as TGCGCCAGCAGCTTGGTCGTCGGGTCGGGCGAGCAGTACTTC. Residues: CASSLVVGSGEQYF.

CDR3 sequence: CASTPGAGAQAATQYF. CDR3 nucleotides: TGTGCCAGCACCCCCGGTGCAGGGGCGCAGGCTGCCACGCAGTATTTT. The chain is built from TRBV11-1 and TRBJ2-3, with a weak D call TRBD1 (6 bases). The germline V and J ends were trimmed by 7 bases and 9 bases, with 26 bases remaining between them. Germline V CDR1 and CDR2: SGHAT, FQDESV (reference sequence). The CDR3 is made up of 16 amino acids.

This chain uses TRBV27 with TRBJ1-5; D not resolved. V was cut by 6 bases and J by 0 bases, with 12 bases left in between. The CDR3 runs to 15 residues. The germline CDR1 and CDR2 sequences are MNHEY and SMNVEV (reference sequence). Here the CDR3 reads CASRPTYYSNQPQHF. CDR3 bases: TGTGCCAGCAGACCGACATATTATAGCAATCAGCCCCAGCATTTT.

The chain carries TRBV14 and TRBJ2-1; TRBD2 aligns across 10 bases. V shed 3 bases, J shed 2 bases, and the junction held 7 bases outside the gene matches. Looked up from germline, CDR1 is SGHDN and CDR2 is FVKESK. The CDR3 runs to 17 residues. The CDR3 protein is CASSQDASGSPYNEQFF. For the CDR3, the DNA is TGTGCCAGCAGCCAGGACGCTAGCGGGAGCCCCTACAATGAGCAGTTCTTC.

The V and J genes are TRBV5-4 and TRBJ2-5, with a weak D call TRBD1 (6 bases). Trimming pared 4 bases from V and 2 bases from J, leaving 15 bases between. The CDR3 loop spans 15 amino acids. Germline CDR1 is SGHNT and CDR2 is YYREEE (reference sequence). The CDR3 protein is CASSRVRGTQETQYF. CDR3 nucleotide sequence: TGTGCCAGCAGCAGGGTCAGGGGAACACAAGAGACCCAGTACTTC.

In its sample, this clone was seen a few times. The chain carries TRBV29-1 and TRBJ1-2; 8 bases map to TRBD1. The CDR3 is made up of 13 amino acids. J gave up 8 bases and V 2 bases, and 7 bases lay outside the gene matches. Germline CDR1 is SQVTM and CDR2 is ANQGSEA. The CDR3 sequence is CSVEPDRVQGYTF. The CDR3 region has the DNA TGCAGCGTTGAACCGGACAGGGTGCAGGGCTACACCTTC.